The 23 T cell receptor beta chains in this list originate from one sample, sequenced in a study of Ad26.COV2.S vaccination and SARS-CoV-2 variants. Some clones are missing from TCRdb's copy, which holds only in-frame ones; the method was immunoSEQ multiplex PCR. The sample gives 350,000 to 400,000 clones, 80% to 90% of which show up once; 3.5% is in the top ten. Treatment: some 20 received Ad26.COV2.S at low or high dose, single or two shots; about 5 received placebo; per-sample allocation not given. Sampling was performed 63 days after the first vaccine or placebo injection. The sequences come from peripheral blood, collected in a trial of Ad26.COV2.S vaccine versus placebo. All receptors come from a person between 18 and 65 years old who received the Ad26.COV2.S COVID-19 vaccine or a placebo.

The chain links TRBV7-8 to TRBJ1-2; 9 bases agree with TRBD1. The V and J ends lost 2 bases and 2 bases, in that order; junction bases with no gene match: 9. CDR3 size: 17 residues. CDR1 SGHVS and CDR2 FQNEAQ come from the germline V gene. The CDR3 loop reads CASSLIPGQGFNYGYTF. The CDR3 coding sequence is TGTGCCAGCAGCTTAATACCGGGACAGGGTTTCAACTATGGCTACACCTTC.

The CDR3 spells CASAQELNTEAFF. The CDR3 DNA follows: TGTGCCAGCGCACAGGAGCTGAACACTGAAGCTTTCTTT. The V call is TRBV6-5, the J call TRBJ1-1, with a possible D match to TRBD1 (5 bases). Trimming stripped 8 bases from V and 0 bases from J, with 10 bases between. CDR1 is MNHEY and CDR2 is SVGAGI in the germline V gene. The CDR3 sequence is 13 residues long.

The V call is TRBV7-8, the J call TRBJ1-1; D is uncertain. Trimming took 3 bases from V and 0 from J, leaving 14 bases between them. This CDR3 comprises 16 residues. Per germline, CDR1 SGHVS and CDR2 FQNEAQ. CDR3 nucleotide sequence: TGTGCCAGCAGCTTTTCGTCAGCCTCGTTGAACACTGAAGCTTTCTTT. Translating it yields CASSFSSASLNTEAFF.

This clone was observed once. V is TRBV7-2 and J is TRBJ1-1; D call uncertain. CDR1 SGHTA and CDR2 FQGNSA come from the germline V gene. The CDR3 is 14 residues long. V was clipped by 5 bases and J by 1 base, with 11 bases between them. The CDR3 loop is CASSPSRRNTEAFF. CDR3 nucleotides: TGTGCCAGCAGCCCGTCGAGGAGGAACACTGAAGCTTTCTTT.

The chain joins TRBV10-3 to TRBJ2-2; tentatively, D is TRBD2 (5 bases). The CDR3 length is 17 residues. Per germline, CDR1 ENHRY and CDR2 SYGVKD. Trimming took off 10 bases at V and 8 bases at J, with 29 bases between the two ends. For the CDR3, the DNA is TGTGCCAGTCGGAACGGGGAGAACGGTTTCGAAATTGGGGAGCTGTTTTTT. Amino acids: CASRNGENGFEIGELFF.

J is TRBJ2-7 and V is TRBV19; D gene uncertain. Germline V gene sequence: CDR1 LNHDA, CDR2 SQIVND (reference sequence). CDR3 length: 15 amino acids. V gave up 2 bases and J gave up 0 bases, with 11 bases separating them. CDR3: CASSIRAGLSYEQYF. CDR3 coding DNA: TGTGCCAGTAGTATACGGGCAGGCCTCTCCTACGAGCAGTACTTC.

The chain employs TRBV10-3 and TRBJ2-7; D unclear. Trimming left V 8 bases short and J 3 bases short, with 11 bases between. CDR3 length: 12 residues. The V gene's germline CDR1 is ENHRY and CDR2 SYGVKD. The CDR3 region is CAIGQASYEQYF. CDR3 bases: TGTGCCATCGGGCAGGCCAGCTACGAGCAGTACTTC.

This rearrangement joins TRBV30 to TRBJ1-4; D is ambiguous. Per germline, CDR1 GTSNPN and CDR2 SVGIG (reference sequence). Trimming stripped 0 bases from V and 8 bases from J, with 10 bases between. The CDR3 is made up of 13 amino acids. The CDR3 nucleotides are TGTGCCTGGAGTGTACAGTCTCGCGAAAAACTGTTTTTT. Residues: CAWSVQSREKLFF.

The CDR3 loop is CASSLLVQTGSNEQFF. CDR3 nucleotide sequence: TGTGCCAGCAGCTTATTAGTGCAGACAGGGTCCAATGAGCAGTTCTTC. The chain combines TRBV5-8 with TRBJ2-1, with TRBD1 matching 7 bases. Germline CDR1 is SGHTS and CDR2 is YDEGEE. The trim removed 2 bases at V and 6 bases at J, leaving 11 bases unmatched. The length of the CDR3 is 16 residues.

CDR3 loop: CASSFGASANYGYTF. For the CDR3, the DNA is TGTGCCAGCAGCTTTGGGGCGTCAGCTAACTATGGCTACACCTTC. The chain employs TRBV7-2 and TRBJ1-2; tentative D call: TRBD1 (5 bases). Germline loops: CDR1 SGHTA, CDR2 FQGNSA. Trimming stripped 3 bases from V and 0 bases from J, with 11 bases between. The CDR3 totals 15 residues.

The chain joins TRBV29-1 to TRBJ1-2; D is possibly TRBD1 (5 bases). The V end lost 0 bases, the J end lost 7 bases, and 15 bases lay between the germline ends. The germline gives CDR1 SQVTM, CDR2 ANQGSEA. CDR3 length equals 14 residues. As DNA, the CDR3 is TGCAGCGTTGAAGATGGGTCCAGGGACGGTGGCTACACCTTC. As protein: CSVEDGSRDGGYTF.

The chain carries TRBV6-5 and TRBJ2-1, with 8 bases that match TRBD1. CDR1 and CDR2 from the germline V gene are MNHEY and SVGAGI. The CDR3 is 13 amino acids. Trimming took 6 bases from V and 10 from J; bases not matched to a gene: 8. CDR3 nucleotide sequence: TGTGCCAGCAGAAGACAGGGGAACCGAGAGCAGTTCTTC. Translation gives CASRRQGNREQFF.

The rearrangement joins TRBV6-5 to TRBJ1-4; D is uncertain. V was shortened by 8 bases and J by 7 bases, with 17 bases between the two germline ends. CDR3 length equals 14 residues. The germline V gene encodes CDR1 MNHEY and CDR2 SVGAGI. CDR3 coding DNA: TGTGCCAGCCACAGCGGAGTAAATCCTGAAAAACTGTTTTTT. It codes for CASHSGVNPEKLFF.

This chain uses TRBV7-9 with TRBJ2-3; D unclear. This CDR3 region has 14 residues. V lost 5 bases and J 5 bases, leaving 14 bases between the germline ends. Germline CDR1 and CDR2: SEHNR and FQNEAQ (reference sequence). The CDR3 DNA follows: TGTGCCAGCAGCCGATTAGGATCCGGAGATACGCAGTATTTT. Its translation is CASSRLGSGDTQYF.

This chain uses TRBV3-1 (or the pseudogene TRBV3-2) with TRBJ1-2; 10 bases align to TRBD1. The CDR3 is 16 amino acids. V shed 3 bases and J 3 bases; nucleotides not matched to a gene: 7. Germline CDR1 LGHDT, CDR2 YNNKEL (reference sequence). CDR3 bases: TGTGCCAGCAGCCAGATTGGACAGGGGGTGTACTATGGCTACACCTTC. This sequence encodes CASSQIGQGVYYGYTF.

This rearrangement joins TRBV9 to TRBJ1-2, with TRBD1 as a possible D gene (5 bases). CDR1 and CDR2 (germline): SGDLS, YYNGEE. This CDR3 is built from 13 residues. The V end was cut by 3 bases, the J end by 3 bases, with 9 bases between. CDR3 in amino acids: CASSAGQDYGYTF. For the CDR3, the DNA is TGTGCCAGCAGCGCTGGACAAGACTATGGCTACACCTTC.

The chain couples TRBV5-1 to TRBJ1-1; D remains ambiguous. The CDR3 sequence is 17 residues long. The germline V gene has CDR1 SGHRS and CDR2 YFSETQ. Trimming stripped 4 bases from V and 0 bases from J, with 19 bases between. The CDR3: CASSAQFGTFMNTEAFF. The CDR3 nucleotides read TGCGCCAGCAGCGCACAGTTTGGAACCTTTATGAACACTGAAGCTTTCTTT.

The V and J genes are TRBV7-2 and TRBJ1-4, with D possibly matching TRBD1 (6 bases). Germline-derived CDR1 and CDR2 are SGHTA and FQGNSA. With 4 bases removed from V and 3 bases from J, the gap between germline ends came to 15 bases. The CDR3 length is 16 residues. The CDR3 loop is CASSSWRQGSNEKLFF. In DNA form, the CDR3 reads TGTGCCAGCAGCTCTTGGCGTCAGGGGTCTAATGAAAAACTGTTTTTT.

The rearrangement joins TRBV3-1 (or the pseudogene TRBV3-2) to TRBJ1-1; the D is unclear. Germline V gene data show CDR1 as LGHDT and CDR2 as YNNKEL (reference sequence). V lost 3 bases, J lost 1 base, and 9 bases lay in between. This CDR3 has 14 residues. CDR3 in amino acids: CASSQGRWNTEAFF. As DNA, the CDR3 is TGTGCCAGCAGCCAGGGGAGGTGGAACACTGAAGCTTTCTTT.

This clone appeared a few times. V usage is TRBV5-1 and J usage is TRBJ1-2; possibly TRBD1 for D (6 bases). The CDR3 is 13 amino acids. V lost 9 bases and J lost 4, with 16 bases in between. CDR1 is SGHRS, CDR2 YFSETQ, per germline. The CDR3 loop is CATSPGQIYGYTF. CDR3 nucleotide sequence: TGCGCCACCTCTCCTGGACAGATCTATGGCTACACCTTC.

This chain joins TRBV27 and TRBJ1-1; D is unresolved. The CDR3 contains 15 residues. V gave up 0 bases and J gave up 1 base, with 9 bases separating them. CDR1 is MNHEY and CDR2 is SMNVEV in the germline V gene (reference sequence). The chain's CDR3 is CASSLSWGSNTEAFF. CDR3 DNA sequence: TGTGCCAGCAGTTTATCCTGGGGTTCGAACACTGAAGCTTTCTTT.

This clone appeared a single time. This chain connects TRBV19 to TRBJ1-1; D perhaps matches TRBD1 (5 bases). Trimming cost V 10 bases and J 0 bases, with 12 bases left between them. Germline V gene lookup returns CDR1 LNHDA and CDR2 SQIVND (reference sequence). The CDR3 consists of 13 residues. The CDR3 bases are TGTGCCACCCAGGGATTGATGAACACTGAAGCTTTCTTT. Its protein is CATQGLMNTEAFF.

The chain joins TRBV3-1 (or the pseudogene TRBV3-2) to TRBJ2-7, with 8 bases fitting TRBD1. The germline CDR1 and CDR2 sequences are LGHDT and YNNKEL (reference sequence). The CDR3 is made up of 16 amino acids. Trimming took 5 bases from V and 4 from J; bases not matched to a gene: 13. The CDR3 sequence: CASSSISGTGQYEQYF. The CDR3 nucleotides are TGTGCCAGCAGCAGCATTTCCGGGACAGGACAGTACGAGCAGTACTTC.